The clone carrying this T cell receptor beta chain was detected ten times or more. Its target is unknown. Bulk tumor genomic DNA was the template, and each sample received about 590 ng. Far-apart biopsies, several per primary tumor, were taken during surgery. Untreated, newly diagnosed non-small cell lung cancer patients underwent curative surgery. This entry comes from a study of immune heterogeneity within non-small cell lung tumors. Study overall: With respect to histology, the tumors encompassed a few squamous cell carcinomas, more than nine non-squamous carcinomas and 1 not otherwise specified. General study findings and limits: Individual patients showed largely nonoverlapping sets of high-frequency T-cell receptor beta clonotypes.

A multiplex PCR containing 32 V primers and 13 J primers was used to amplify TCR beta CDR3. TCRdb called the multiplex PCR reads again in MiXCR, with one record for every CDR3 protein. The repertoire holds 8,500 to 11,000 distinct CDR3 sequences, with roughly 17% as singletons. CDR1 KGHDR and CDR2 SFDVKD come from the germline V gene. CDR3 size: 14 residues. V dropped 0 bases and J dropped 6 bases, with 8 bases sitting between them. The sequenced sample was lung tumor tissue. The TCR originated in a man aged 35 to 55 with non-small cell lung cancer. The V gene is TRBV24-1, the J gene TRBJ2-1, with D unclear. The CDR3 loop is CATSDLGRLNEQFF. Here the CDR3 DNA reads TGTGCCACCAGTGATTTGGGACGCCTCAATGAGCAGTTCTTC.